Reported below is one T cell receptor beta chain. Its antigen remains unidentified. This entry is derived from a study of Tregs in tolerant kidney transplant recipients. Overall study context: An approximately 3-day belatacept mixed lymphocyte reaction, sometimes plus 5-day graft donor restimulation, preceded CD4+CD25+CD127- sorting. Antibodies separated recipient from donor cells. General observations from the study: The most relevant donor-specific Treg TCRbeta repertoire apparently came from expansion with activated donor B cells.

V dropped 1 base and J dropped 2 bases, with 5 bases sitting between them. The CDR3 is made up of 13 amino acids. CDR1 is SGHVS and CDR2 is FQNEAQ in the germline V gene. The table came from immunoSEQ multiplex PCR; TCRdb's copy has only in-frame clones and leaves some out. The sample lists 15,000 to 20,000 clones; more than 60% were seen once. The gene calls are TRBV7-8 and TRBJ1-2, with D maybe TRBD1 (5 bases). This clonotype was obtained from a human donor in good health. The specimen sequenced was Tregs from blood cultured with allogeneic cells. CDR3 sequence (DNA): TGTGCCAGCAGCTTAGGACAGAACTATGGCTACACCTTC. Its translation: CASSLGQNYGYTF.